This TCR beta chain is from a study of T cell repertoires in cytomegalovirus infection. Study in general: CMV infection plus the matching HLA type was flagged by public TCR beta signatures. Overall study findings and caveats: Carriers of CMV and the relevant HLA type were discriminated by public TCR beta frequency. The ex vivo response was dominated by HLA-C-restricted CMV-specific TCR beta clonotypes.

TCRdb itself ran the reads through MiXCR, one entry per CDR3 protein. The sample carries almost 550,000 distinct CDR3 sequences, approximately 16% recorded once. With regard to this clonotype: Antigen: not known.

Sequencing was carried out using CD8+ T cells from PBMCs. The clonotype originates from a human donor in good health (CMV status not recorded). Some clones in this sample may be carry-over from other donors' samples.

CDR3 sequence (DNA): TGTGCTAGTGGTTGGGGACTTCATGAGCAGTTCTTC. It translates to CASGWGLHEQFF. This sequence joins TRBV12-5 and TRBJ2-1; D perhaps matches TRBD2 (6 bases). V lost 4 bases and J 8 bases, leaving 9 bases between the germline ends. The CDR3 length is 12 residues. The germline CDR1 and CDR2 sequences are LGHNT and FRNRAP.